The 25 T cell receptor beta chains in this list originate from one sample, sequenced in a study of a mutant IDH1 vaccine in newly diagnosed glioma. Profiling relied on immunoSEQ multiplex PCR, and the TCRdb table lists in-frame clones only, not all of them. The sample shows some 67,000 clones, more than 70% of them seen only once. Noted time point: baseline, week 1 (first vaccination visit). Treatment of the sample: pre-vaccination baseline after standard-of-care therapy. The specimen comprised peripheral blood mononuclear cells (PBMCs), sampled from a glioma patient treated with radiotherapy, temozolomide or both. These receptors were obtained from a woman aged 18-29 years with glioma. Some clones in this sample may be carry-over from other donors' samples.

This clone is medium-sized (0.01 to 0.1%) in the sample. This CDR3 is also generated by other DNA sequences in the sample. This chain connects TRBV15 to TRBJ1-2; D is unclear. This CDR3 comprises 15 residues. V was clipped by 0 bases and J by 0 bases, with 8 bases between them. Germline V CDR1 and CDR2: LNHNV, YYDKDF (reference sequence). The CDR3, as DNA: TGTGCCACCAGCAGAGATCGGCTCTCTAACTATGGCTACACCTTC. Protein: CATSRDRLSNYGYTF.

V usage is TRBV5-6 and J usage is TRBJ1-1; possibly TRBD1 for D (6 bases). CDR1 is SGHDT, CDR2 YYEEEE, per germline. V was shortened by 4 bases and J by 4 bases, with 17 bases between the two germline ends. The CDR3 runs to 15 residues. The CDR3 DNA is TGTGCCAGCAGCGTTGAATGGGGGGGCGTCACTGAAGCTTTCTTT. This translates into CASSVEWGGVTEAFF. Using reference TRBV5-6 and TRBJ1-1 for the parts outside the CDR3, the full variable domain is DAGVTQSPTHLIKTRGQQVTLRCSPKSGHDTVSWYQQALGQGPQFIFQYYEEEERQRGNFPDRFSGHQFPNYSSELNVNALLLGDSALYLCASSVEWGGVTEAFFGQGTRLTVV.

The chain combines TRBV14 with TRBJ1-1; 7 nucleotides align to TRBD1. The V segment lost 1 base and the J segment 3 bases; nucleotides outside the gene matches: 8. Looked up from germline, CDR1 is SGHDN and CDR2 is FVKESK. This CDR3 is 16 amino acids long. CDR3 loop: CASSQVGTVIDTEAFF. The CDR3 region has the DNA TGTGCCAGCAGCCAAGTCGGGACAGTCATTGACACTGAAGCTTTCTTT. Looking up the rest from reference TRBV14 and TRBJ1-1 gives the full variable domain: EAGVTQFPSHSVIEKGQTVTLRCDPISGHDNLYWYRRVMGKEIKFLLHFVKESKQDESGMPNNRFLAERTGGTYSTLKVQPAELEDSGVYFCASSQVGTVIDTEAFFGQGTRLTVV.

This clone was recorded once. CDR3 sequence (DNA): TGTGCCAGCAGTTACTCGGAGGCGTCAGGGTACTATGGCTACACCTTC. It is translated as CASSYSEASGYYGYTF. The gene calls are TRBV6-5 and TRBJ1-2; a weak D match, TRBD1 (5 bases). The germline V and J ends were trimmed by 0 bases and 3 bases, with 14 bases remaining between them. CDR1 is MNHEY and CDR2 is SVGAGI in the germline V gene. The length of the CDR3 is 16 residues.

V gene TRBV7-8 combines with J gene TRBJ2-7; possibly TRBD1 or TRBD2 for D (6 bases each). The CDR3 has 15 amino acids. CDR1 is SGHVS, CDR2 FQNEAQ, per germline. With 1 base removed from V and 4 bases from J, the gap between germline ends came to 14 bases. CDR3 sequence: CASSLERGPRYEQYF. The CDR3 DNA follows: TGTGCCAGCAGCTTAGAACGGGGGCCTAGGTACGAGCAGTACTTC.

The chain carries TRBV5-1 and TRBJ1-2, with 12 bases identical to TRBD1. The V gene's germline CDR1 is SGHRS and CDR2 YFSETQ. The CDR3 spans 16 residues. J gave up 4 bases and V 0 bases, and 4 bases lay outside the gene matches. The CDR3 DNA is TGCGCCAGCAGCTTGGTAGGGACAGGGGGCGGCTATGGCTACACCTTC. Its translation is CASSLVGTGGGYGYTF.

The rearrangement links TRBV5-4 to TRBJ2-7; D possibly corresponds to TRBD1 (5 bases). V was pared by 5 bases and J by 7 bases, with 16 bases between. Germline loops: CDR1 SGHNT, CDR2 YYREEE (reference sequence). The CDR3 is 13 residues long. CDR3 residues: CASSIGQGWEQYF. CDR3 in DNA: TGTGCCAGCAGTATTGGGCAGGGTTGGGAGCAGTACTTC.

This CDR3 is CASSYLGHNEQFF. The CDR3 coding sequence is TGTGCCAGCAGTTACTTAGGACACAATGAGCAGTTCTTC. The V and J genes are TRBV6-5 and TRBJ2-1; D is unclear. The CDR3 has 13 residues. Deletions cut 1 base from V and 5 bases from J, with 6 bases between. The germline V gene encodes CDR1 MNHEY and CDR2 SVGAGI.

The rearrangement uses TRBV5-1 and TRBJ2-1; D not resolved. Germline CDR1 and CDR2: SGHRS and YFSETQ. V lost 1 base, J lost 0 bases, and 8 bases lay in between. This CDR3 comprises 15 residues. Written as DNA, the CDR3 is TGCGCCAGCAGCTTGAGTAGTAGCTCCTACAATGAGCAGTTCTTC. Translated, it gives CASSLSSSSYNEQFF.

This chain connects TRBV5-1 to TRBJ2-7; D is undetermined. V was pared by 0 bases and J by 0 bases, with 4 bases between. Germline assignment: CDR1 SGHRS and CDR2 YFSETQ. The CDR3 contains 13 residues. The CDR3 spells CASSLANSYEQYF. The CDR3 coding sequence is TGCGCCAGCAGCTTGGCCAACTCCTACGAGCAGTACTTC.

CDR3 in DNA: TGTGCCAGCATCAGCGGACTAATCACAGATACGCAGTATTTT. Amino acids: CASISGLITDTQYF. J is TRBJ2-3 and V is TRBV25-1; tentatively, D is TRBD2 (6 bases). The CDR3 sequence is 14 residues long. The germline V gene encodes CDR1 MGHDK and CDR2 SYGVNS. V was pared by 7 bases and J by 2 bases, with 13 bases between.

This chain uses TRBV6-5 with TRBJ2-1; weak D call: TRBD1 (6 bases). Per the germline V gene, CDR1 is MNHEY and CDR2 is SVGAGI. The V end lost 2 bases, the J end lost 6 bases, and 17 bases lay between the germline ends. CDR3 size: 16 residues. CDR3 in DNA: TGTGCCAGCAGTTACACGGTGGGGGCCACGGCCAATGAGCAGTTCTTC. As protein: CASSYTVGATANEQFF.

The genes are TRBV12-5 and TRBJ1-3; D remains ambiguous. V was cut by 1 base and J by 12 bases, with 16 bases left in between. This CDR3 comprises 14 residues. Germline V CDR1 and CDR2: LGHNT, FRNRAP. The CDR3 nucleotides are TGTGCTAGTGGTTTGGGACGGCCTGTGGTGAGCATATATTTT. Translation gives CASGLGRPVVSIYF.

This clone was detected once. The CDR3 DNA follows: TGTGCCAGCAGCGGGACAGGCCCAGCCACCGGGGAGCTGTTTTTT. Protein: CASSGTGPATGELFF. The chain links TRBV9 to TRBJ2-2, with TRBD1 identical over 7 bases. V dropped 3 bases and J dropped 4; count of bases not matched to a gene: 6. Germline-derived CDR1 and CDR2 are SGDLS and YYNGEE. The CDR3 sequence is 15 residues long.

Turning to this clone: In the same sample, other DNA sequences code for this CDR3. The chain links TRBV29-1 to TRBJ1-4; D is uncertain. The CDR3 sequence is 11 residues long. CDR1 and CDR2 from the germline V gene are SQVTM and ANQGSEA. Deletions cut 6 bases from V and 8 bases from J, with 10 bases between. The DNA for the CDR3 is TGCAGCGTCGGAGGTCCGGAAAAACTGTTTTTT. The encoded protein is CSVGGPEKLFF.

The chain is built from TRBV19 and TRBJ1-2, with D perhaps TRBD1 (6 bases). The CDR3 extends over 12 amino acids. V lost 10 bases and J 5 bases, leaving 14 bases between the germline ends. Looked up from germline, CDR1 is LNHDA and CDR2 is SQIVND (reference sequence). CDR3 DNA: TGTGCCACCAAGGAGGGGGATTATGGCTACACCTTC. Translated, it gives CATKEGDYGYTF. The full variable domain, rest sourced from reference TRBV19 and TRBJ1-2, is DGGITQSPKYLFRKEGQNVTLSCEQNLNHDAMYWYRQDPGQGLRLIYYSQIVNDFQKGDIAEGYSVSREKKESFPLTVTSAQKNPTAFYLCATKEGDYGYTFGSGTRLTVV.

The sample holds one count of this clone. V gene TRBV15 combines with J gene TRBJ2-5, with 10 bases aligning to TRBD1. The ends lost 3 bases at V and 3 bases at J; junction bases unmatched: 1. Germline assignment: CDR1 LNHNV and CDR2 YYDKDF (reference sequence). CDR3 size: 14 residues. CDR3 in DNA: TGTGCCACCAGCAGGGGGACAGGGGAAGAGACCCAGTACTTC. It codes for CATSRGTGEETQYF.

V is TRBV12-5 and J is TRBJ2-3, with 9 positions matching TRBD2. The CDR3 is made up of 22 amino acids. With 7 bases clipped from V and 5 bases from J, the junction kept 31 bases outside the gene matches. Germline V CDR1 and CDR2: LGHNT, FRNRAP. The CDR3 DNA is TGTGCTAGTGCAACGACCGCACCTTGGGCTCGAGTAGCGGGAGCGAGAGTAGATACGCAGTATTTT. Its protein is CASATTAPWARVAGARVDTQYF.

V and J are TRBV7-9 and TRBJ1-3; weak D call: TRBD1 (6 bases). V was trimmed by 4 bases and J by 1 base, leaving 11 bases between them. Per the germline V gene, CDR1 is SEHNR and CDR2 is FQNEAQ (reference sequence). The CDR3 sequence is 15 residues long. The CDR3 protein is CASSWGRGSGNTIYF. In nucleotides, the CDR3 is TGTGCCAGCAGCTGGGGAAGGGGGTCTGGAAACACCATATATTTT.

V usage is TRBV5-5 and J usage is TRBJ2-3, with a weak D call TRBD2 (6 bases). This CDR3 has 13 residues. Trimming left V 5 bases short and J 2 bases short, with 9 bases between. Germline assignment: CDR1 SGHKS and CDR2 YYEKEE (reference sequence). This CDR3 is CASSTGLTDTQYF. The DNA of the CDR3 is TGTGCCAGCAGTACGGGACTCACAGATACGCAGTATTTT. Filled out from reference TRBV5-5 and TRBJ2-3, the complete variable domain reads DAGVTQSPTHLIKTRGQQVTLRCSPISGHKSVSWYQQVLGQGPQFIFQYYEKEERGRGNFPDRFSARQFPNYSSELNVNALLLGDSALYLCASSTGLTDTQYFGPGTRLTVL.

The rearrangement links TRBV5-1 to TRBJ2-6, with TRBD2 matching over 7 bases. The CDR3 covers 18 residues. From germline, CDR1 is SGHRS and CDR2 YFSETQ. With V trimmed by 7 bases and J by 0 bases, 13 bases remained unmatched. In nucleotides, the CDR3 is TGCGCCAGCTCCTTGGGAGGGGTTAGGGGCTCTGGGGCCAACGTCCTGACTTTC. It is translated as CASSLGGVRGSGANVLTF.

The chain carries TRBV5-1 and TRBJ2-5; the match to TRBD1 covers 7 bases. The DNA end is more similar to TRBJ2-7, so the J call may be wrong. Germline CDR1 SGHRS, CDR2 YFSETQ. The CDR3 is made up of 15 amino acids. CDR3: CASSSPDRVVYEQYF. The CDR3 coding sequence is TGCGCCAGCAGCAGCCCAGACAGGGTGGTCTACGAGCAGTACTTC.

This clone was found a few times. The CDR3 spells CASSSGDALSYEQYF. In DNA, the CDR3 is TGTGCCAGCAGTTCTGGGGACGCCCTCTCCTACGAGCAGTACTTC. V usage is TRBV6-5 and J usage is TRBJ2-7, with D possibly being TRBD1 or TRBD2 (5 bases each). Trimming stripped 4 bases from V and 0 bases from J, with 13 bases between. The germline gives CDR1 MNHEY, CDR2 SVGAGI. This CDR3 is 15 amino acids long.

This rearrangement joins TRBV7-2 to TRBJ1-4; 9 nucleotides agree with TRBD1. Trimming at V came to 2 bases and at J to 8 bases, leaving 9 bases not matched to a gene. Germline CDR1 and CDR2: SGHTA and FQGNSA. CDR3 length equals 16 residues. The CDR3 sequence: CASSLPRDRAGEKLFF. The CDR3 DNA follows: TGTGCCAGCAGCTTACCTAGGGACAGGGCTGGGGAAAAACTGTTTTTT.

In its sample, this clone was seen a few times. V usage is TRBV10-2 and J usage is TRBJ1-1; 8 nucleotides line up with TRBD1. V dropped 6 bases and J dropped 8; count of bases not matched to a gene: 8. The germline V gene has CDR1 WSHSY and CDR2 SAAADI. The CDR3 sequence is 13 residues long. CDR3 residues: CASRRQGISEAFF. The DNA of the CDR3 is TGCGCCAGCAGAAGACAGGGGATATCCGAAGCTTTCTTT.